The 24 T cell receptor beta chains below come from one sample, sequenced in a study of blood T cell repertoires in COVID-19. Assay used: immunoSEQ multiplex PCR; TCRdb lists only in-frame clones, some missing. The sample holds 120,000 or so clones; over 75% are singletons and the top ten take 7.6%. Sequencing used peripheral blood. These receptors all stem from a man in his fifties or sixties with acute or convalescent COVID-19.

V usage is TRBV3-1 (or the pseudogene TRBV3-2) and J usage is TRBJ2-5; 15 nucleotides align to TRBD2. The germline V gene has CDR1 LGHDT and CDR2 YNNKEL (reference sequence). This CDR3 is 17 amino acids long. Unmatched junction bases numbered 3, after V lost 2 bases and J lost 2 bases. The CDR3 protein is CASSQRGLAGGQETQYF. The DNA of the CDR3 is TGTGCCAGCAGCCAACGAGGACTAGCGGGAGGGCAAGAGACCCAGTACTTC.

A single count supports this clone. CDR3 bases: TGTGCCAGCAAGAGGGAGGGCTCTGGGGCCAACGTCCTGACTTTC. As protein: CASKREGSGANVLTF. This rearrangement joins TRBV6-5 to TRBJ2-6; 7 nucleotides line up with TRBD2. CDR1 is MNHEY, CDR2 SVGAGI, per germline. This CDR3 comprises 15 residues. With 7 bases clipped from V and 0 bases from J, the junction kept 3 bases outside the gene matches.

The gene calls are TRBV6-2 or TRBV6-3 and TRBJ1-1; TRBD1 matches 8 bases. The ends lost 6 bases at V and 2 bases at J; junction bases unmatched: 8. The CDR3 is 15 amino acids. Germline V gene sequence: CDR1 MNHEY, CDR2 SVGEGT. CDR3 protein: CASSDPRGPNTEAFF. CDR3 DNA sequence: TGTGCCAGCAGCGACCCCAGGGGGCCTAACACTGAAGCTTTCTTT.

This chain connects TRBV11-3 to TRBJ2-7, with 10 positions matching TRBD2. The CDR3 spans 17 residues. CDR1 and CDR2 from the germline V gene are SGHNT and YENEEA. J lost 3 bases, V lost 1 base, and 9 bases had no gene match. CDR3 residues: CASSLVSSGLALYEQYF. The CDR3 DNA follows: TGTGCCAGCAGCTTAGTGTCCTCGGGACTAGCGCTCTACGAGCAGTACTTC.

The CDR3 nucleotides read TGTGCCAGCAGCTTGCTCGGGACAGGGGTAGGGGGTGGCTACACCTTC. It yields the protein CASSLLGTGVGGGYTF. V is TRBV5-8 and J is TRBJ1-2; TRBD1 agrees at 10 bases. The CDR3 covers 16 residues. In germline, CDR1 is SGHTS, CDR2 YDEGEE. The J segment lost 7 bases and the V segment lost 1 base, leaving 10 bases of the junction unmatched.

The chain employs TRBV27 and TRBJ2-1, with TRBD2 matching over 7 bases. The CDR3 spans 17 residues. Germline lookup yields CDR1 MNHEY and CDR2 SMNVEV (reference sequence). After removal of 3 bases from V and 7 bases from J, the junction contained 15 bases not matched to a gene. The chain's CDR3 is CASSFLSGTGVSNEQFF. CDR3 bases: TGTGCCAGCAGTTTTCTCAGCGGGACGGGAGTGTCAAATGAGCAGTTCTTC.

The rearrangement uses TRBV13 and TRBJ1-1, with 10 positions matching TRBD1. The CDR3 has 16 residues. V shed 5 bases and J 8 bases; nucleotides not matched to a gene: 14. Germline V gene lookup returns CDR1 PRHDT and CDR2 FYEKMQ (reference sequence). The CDR3 DNA reads TGTGCCAGCAGCCGTAATACCGGGACAGGGGAAACGGAAGCTTTCTTT. Amino acid sequence: CASSRNTGTGETEAFF. Combining the CDR3 with reference TRBV13 and TRBJ1-1 gives the whole variable domain AAGVIQSPRHLIKEKRETATLKCYPIPRHDTVYWYQQGPGQDPQFLISFYEKMQSDKGSIPDRFSAQQFSDYHSELNMSSLELGDSALYFCASSRNTGTGETEAFFGQGTRLTVV.

V is TRBV7-6 and J is TRBJ2-7; 10 bases align to TRBD2. The CDR3 length is 15 residues. The J segment lost 2 bases and the V segment lost 1 base, leaving 2 bases of the junction unmatched. Germline V CDR1 and CDR2: SGHVS, FNYEAQ. The CDR3 nucleotides read TGTGCCAGCAGCTTAGAACTAGCGGGAACCTACGAGCAGTACTTC. Its translation: CASSLELAGTYEQYF.

The chain employs TRBV19 and TRBJ2-1; D perhaps matches TRBD2 (7 bases). The CDR3 extends over 16 amino acids. V lost 3 bases to trimming and J lost 1 base, with 13 bases between them. Per the germline V gene, CDR1 is LNHDA and CDR2 is SQIVND (reference sequence). The CDR3 sequence: CASSIRGGGSYNEQFF. Written as DNA, the CDR3 is TGTGCCAGTAGTATTAGGGGGGGCGGGTCCTACAATGAGCAGTTCTTC.

The DNA of the CDR3 is TGCGCCAGCAGCTTGGCCGGTGGGGAGCCGGACACCGGGGAGCTGTTTTTT. Translation gives CASSLAGGEPDTGELFF. V and J are TRBV5-1 and TRBJ2-2; D might be TRBD2 (5 bases). CDR3 length: 17 residues. Germline lookup yields CDR1 SGHRS and CDR2 YFSETQ. Trimming pared 0 bases from V and 3 bases from J, leaving 15 bases between.

The genes are TRBV19 and TRBJ1-4; 9 bases agree with TRBD1. The CDR3 is 14 amino acids. The trim removed 3 bases at V and 7 bases at J, leaving 3 bases unmatched. The germline V gene encodes CDR1 LNHDA and CDR2 SQIVND (reference sequence). The CDR3 region has the DNA TGTGCCAGTAGTATGGGGACAGGGTCTGAAAAACTGTTTTTT. Its protein is CASSMGTGSEKLFF.

Concerning this clone itself: The same CDR3 can be traced to other DNA sequences in this sample. V and J are TRBV29-1 and TRBJ1-5, with D perhaps TRBD1 (6 bases). CDR1 and CDR2 from the germline V gene are SQVTM and ANQGSEA. The CDR3 extends over 13 amino acids. The V and J ends lost 5 bases and 3 bases respectively, with 11 bases between them. The DNA for the CDR3 is TGCAGCGTTACGGACAGTTACAATCAGCCCCAGCATTTT. Its translation: CSVTDSYNQPQHF.

This CDR3 reads CASSSGTSREKLFF. CDR3 sequence (DNA): TGCGCCAGCAGCTCGGGGACATCCCGGGAAAAACTGTTTTTT. The V gene is TRBV5-1, the J gene TRBJ1-4; tentatively, D is TRBD1 (6 bases). The CDR3 has 14 residues. Trimming cost V 3 bases and J 8 bases, with 14 bases left between them. The germline CDR1 and CDR2 sequences are SGHRS and YFSETQ.

The chain combines TRBV7-6 with TRBJ2-2; 8 nucleotides line up with TRBD2. This CDR3 spans 19 amino acids. V shed 4 bases and J 6 bases; nucleotides not matched to a gene: 19. Per germline, CDR1 SGHVS and CDR2 FNYEAQ. This chain's CDR3 is CASSYNWGSGTGGAGELFF. DNA for the CDR3: TGTGCCAGCAGCTACAATTGGGGTAGCGGGACGGGCGGCGCCGGGGAGCTGTTTTTT.

Regarding this clone: A read error is possible here, since a much larger clone lies one base away. The same CDR3 is also encoded by other DNA sequences in this sample. V is TRBV6-2 or TRBV6-3 and J is TRBJ2-7, with 12 bases matching TRBD2. CDR3 length: 15 amino acids. Unmatched junction bases numbered 5, after V lost 6 bases and J lost 2 bases. Per the germline V gene, CDR1 is MNHEY and CDR2 is SVGEGT. CDR3 sequence reads: CASSLTSGSTYEQYF. The CDR3 region has the DNA TGTGCCAGCAGCTTGACTAGCGGGAGCACCTACGAGCAGTACTTC.

V gene TRBV15 combines with J gene TRBJ1-2, with a weak D call TRBD1 (5 bases). The germline V gene encodes CDR1 LNHNV and CDR2 YYDKDF (reference sequence). This CDR3 is built from 15 residues. V dropped 4 bases and J dropped 3 bases, with 15 bases sitting between them. CDR3 sequence reads: CATSKPPAGDYGYTF. The CDR3 nucleotides read TGTGCCACCAGCAAACCACCGGCGGGGGACTATGGCTACACCTTC.

The chain recombines TRBV5-6 with TRBJ2-2, with D maybe TRBD2 (5 bases). Trimming removed 4 bases at V and 0 bases at J, with 10 bases between. Germline lookup yields CDR1 SGHDT and CDR2 YYEEEE. This CDR3 comprises 15 residues. The CDR3 region has the DNA TGTGCCAGCAGCCGGGAAGCTTCGAACACCGGGGAGCTGTTTTTT. Amino acids: CASSREASNTGELFF. Drawing the rest from reference TRBV5-6 and TRBJ2-2, the complete variable domain is DAGVTQSPTHLIKTRGQQVTLRCSPKSGHDTVSWYQQALGQGPQFIFQYYEEEERQRGNFPDRFSGHQFPNYSSELNVNALLLGDSALYLCASSREASNTGELFFGEGSRLTVL.

The rearrangement links TRBV7-2 to TRBJ2-5; 7 positions match TRBD2. V was clipped by 5 bases and J by 5 bases; unmatched bases: 8. This CDR3 is built from 14 residues. Looked up from germline, CDR1 is SGHTA and CDR2 is FQGNSA. The CDR3 DNA reads TGTGCCAGCAGCAAACGGACTAGTCGGGAGACCCAGTACTTC. Protein sequence: CASSKRTSRETQYF. Filled out from reference TRBV7-2 and TRBJ2-5, the complete variable domain reads GAGVSQSPSNKVTEKGKDVELRCDPISGHTALYWYRQSLGQGLEFLIYFQGNSAPDKSGLPSDRFSAERTGGSVSTLTIQRTQQEDSAVYLCASSKRTSRETQYFGPGTRLLVL.

The chain joins TRBV6-5 to TRBJ1-1; D is uncertain. The V end was cut by 0 bases, the J end by 0 bases, with 5 bases between. CDR3 size: 14 residues. The germline gives CDR1 MNHEY, CDR2 SVGAGI. The CDR3 loop is CASSYSALNTEAFF. The DNA of the CDR3 is TGTGCCAGCAGTTACTCAGCGTTGAACACTGAAGCTTTCTTT.

Regarding this clone: The same CDR3 can be traced to other DNA sequences in this sample. V usage is TRBV4-3 and J usage is TRBJ2-7; 8 nucleotides align to TRBD1. Unmatched junction bases numbered 3, after V lost 0 bases and J lost 5 bases. This CDR3 has 14 amino acids. CDR1 is LGHNA and CDR2 is YSLEER in the germline V gene. The CDR3 sequence: CASSQDRGQDEQYF. CDR3 nucleotide sequence: TGCGCCAGCAGCCAAGACAGGGGGCAGGACGAGCAGTACTTC.

The chain has TRBV14 and TRBJ2-3, with 10 bases identical to TRBD2. Germline lookup yields CDR1 SGHDN and CDR2 FVKESK. V gave up 2 bases and J gave up 1 base; unmatched junction bases: 9. The CDR3 totals 18 residues. The CDR3 loop is CASSQSFRLAGRTDTQYF. CDR3 coding DNA: TGTGCCAGCAGCCAATCATTCAGACTAGCGGGCCGCACAGATACGCAGTATTTT.

This rearrangement joins TRBV11-2 to TRBJ2-7, with D perhaps TRBD2 (5 bases). Germline CDR1 reads SGHAT; CDR2 reads FQNNGV. The CDR3 consists of 18 residues. Trimming removed 4 bases from V and 2 bases from J, with 24 bases in between. CDR3 DNA: TGTGCCAGCAGCTCGACGGTAACCGCAGGAGGTTCAGCCTACGAGCAGTACTTC. Amino acids: CASSSTVTAGGSAYEQYF.

This chain joins TRBV11-3 and TRBJ2-7; tentative D call: TRBD2 (6 bases). The V end lost 2 bases, the J end lost 2 bases, and 16 bases lay between the germline ends. The CDR3 contains 16 residues. Germline CDR1 SGHNT, CDR2 YENEEA. CDR3 bases: TGTGCCAGCAGCTTAAGATTCGGCGGGGCCCCCTACGAGCAGTACTTC. Residues: CASSLRFGGAPYEQYF.

This sequence joins TRBV6-6 and TRBJ1-2; 7 positions agree with TRBD1. Losses at the gene ends were 6 bases for V and 4 bases for J; bases not matched to a gene: 8. CDR1 MNHNY and CDR2 SVGAGI come from the germline V gene (reference sequence). This CDR3 is built from 14 residues. DNA for the CDR3: TGTGCCAGCAGACCGCCGGACAGGAGCTATGGCTACACCTTC. It encodes CASRPPDRSYGYTF.